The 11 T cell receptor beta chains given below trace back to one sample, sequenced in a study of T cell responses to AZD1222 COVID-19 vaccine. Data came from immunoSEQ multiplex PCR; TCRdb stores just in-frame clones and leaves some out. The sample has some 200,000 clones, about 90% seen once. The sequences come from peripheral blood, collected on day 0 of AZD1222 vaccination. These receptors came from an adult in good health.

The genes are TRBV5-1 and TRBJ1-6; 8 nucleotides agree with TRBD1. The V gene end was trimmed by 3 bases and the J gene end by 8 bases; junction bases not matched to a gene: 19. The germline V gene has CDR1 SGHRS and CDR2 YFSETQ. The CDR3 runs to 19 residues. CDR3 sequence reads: CASSSLPGQVFLPDSPLHF. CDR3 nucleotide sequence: TGCGCCAGCAGCTCCTTACCGGGACAGGTCTTTTTGCCCGATTCACCCCTCCACTTT.

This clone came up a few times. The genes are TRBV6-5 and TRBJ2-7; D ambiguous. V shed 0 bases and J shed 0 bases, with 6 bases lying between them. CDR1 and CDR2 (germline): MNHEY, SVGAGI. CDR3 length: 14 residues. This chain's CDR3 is CASSYSQSSYEQYF. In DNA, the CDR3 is TGTGCCAGCAGTTACTCGCAGAGCTCCTACGAGCAGTACTTC.

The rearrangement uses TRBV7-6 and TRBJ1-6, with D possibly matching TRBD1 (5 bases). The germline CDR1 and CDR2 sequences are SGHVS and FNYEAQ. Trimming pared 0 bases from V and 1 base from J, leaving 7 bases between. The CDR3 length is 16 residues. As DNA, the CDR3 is TGTGCCAGCAGCTTAGCGGGGGGTTCCTATAATTCACCCCTCCACTTT. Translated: CASSLAGGSYNSPLHF. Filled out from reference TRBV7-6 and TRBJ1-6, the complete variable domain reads GAGVSQSPRYKVTKRGQDVALRCDPISGHVSLYWYRQALGQGPEFLTYFNYEAQQDKSGLPNDRFSAERPEGSISTLTIQRTEQRDSAMYRCASSLAGGSYNSPLHFGNGTRLTVT.

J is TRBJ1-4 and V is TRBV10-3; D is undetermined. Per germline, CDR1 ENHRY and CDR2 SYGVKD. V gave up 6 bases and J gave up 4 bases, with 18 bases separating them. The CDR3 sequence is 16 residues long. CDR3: CAIRPSRGEDNEKLFF. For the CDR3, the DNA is TGTGCCATCAGGCCCTCGAGAGGAGAGGATAATGAAAAACTGTTTTTT.

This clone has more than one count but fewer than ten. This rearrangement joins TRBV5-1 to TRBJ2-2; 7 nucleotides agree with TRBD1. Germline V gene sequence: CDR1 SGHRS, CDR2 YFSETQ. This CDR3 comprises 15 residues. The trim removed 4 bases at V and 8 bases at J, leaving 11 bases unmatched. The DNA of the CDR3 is TGCGCCAGCAGCCTGGACGGACAGGAGAAGGGGGAGCTGTTTTTT. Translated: CASSLDGQEKGELFF.

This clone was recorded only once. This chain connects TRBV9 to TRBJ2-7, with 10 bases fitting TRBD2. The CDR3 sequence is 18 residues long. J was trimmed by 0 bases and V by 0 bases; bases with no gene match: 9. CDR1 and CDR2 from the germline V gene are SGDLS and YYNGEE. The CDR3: CASSVGGSGRSGSYEQYF. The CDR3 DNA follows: TGTGCCAGCAGCGTAGGTGGTAGCGGGAGGTCTGGCTCCTACGAGCAGTACTTC.

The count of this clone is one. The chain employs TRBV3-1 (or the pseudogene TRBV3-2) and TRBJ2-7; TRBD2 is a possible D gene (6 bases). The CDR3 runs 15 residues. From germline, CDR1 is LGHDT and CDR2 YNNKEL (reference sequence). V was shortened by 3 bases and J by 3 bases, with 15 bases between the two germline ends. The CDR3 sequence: CASSQQGGGYYEQYF. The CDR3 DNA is TGTGCCAGCAGCCAGCAGGGAGGCGGGTACTACGAGCAGTACTTC.

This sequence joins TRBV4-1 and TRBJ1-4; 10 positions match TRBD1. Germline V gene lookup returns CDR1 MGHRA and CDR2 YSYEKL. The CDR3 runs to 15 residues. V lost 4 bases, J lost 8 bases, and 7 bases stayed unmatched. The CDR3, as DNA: TGCGCCAGCAGCCTATCCGGGACAGGGGAGGAAAAACTGTTTTTT. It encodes CASSLSGTGEEKLFF.

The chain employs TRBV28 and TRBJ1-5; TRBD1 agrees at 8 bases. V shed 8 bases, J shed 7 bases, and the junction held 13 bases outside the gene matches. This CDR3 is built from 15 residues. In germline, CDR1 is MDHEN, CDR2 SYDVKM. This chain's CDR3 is CASESYQGAKQPQHF. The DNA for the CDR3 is TGTGCCAGCGAATCATATCAGGGGGCCAAGCAGCCCCAGCATTTT.

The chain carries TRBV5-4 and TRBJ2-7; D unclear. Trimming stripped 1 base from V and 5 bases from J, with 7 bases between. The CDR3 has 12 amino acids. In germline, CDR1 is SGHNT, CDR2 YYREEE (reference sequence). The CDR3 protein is CASSLTIHEQYF. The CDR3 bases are TGTGCCAGCAGCTTGACAATCCACGAGCAGTACTTC. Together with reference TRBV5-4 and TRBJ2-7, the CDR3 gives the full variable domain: ETGVTQSPTHLIKTRGQQVTLRCSSQSGHNTVSWYQQALGQGPQFIFQYYREEENGRGNFPPRFSGLQFPNYSSELNVNALELDDSALYLCASSLTIHEQYFGPGTRLTVT.

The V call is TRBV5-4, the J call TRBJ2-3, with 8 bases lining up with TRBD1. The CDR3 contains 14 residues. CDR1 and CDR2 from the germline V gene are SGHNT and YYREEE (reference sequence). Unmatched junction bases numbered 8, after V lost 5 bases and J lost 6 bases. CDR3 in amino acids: CASRRGQGGDTQYF. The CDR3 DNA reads TGTGCCAGCAGACGAGGACAGGGCGGCGATACGCAGTATTTT. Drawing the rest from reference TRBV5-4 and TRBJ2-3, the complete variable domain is ETGVTQSPTHLIKTRGQQVTLRCSSQSGHNTVSWYQQALGQGPQFIFQYYREEENGRGNFPPRFSGLQFPNYSSELNVNALELDDSALYLCASRRGQGGDTQYFGPGTRLTVL.